The 22 T cell receptor beta chains presented below share a single source sample, sequenced in a study of cytomegalovirus exposure and HLA in healthy donors. Primers: 60 Vbeta forward and 13 Jbeta reverse. Measured with immunoSEQ multiplex PCR; TCRdb has only the in-frame clones, and not every one. The sample shows about 160,000 clones, approximately 88% of them seen only once. The sequencing input was PBMCs. These receptors came from a woman between 25 and 40 years old in good health and CMV-seronegative.

J is TRBJ1-1 and V is TRBV5-6, with 8 positions matching TRBD1. Germline V CDR1 and CDR2: SGHDT, YYEEEE. The CDR3 spans 14 residues. Trimming at V came to 2 bases and at J to 6 bases, leaving 6 bases not matched to a gene. The CDR3, as DNA: TGTGCCAGCAGCTTAATGGACAGGGCGTCTGAAGCTTTCTTT. This encodes CASSLMDRASEAFF.

The CDR3 region is CASSFRLGEQFF. The CDR3 DNA follows: TGTGCCAGCAGCTTTCGACTAGGTGAGCAGTTCTTC. The chain employs TRBV9 and TRBJ2-1; tentative D call: TRBD2 (6 bases). CDR3 length: 12 amino acids. With 4 bases removed from V and 9 bases from J, the gap between germline ends came to 11 bases. Germline loops: CDR1 SGDLS, CDR2 YYNGEE.

The chain employs TRBV6-5 and TRBJ1-1; weak D call: TRBD1 (5 bases). Germline V lookup: CDR1 MNHEY, CDR2 SVGAGI. The CDR3 covers 11 residues. V was trimmed by 4 bases and J by 8 bases, leaving 8 bases between them. CDR3 bases: TGTGCCAGCAGTTCGGGGGGAGAAGCTTTCTTT. Protein sequence: CASSSGGEAFF.

The chain employs TRBV30 and TRBJ2-5; a weak D match, TRBD2 (6 bases). Near its end, the DNA agrees better with TRBJ2-7, so the J call may be wrong. The CDR3 runs 14 residues. CDR1 is GTSNPN, CDR2 SVGIG, per germline (reference sequence). The CDR3 sequence is CAWSPGTLTYEQYF. CDR3 sequence (DNA): TGTGCCTGGAGCCCCGGGACTCTTACCTACGAGCAGTACTTC.

The V and J genes are TRBV27 and TRBJ1-3, with D perhaps matching TRBD1 (6 bases). The germline gives CDR1 MNHEY, CDR2 SMNVEV (reference sequence). Trimming cost V 8 bases and J 3 bases, with 17 bases left between them. This CDR3 contains 15 residues. CDR3 in amino acids: CASQPGGRIGNTIYF. CDR3 nucleotide sequence: TGTGCCAGCCAACCCGGGGGGCGAATTGGAAACACCATATATTTT.

The V call is TRBV18, the J call TRBJ1-4; D is unclear. Germline-derived CDR1 and CDR2 are KGHSH and LQKENI. This CDR3 has 18 amino acids. V was trimmed by 4 bases and J by 8 bases, leaving 26 bases between them. CDR3 sequence: CASSLSGIRRSTGEKLFF. The CDR3 bases are TGTGCCAGCTCACTCTCAGGTATTAGACGCTCGACGGGGGAAAAACTGTTTTTT.

The chain links TRBV5-1 to TRBJ1-1, with D possibly TRBD1 on 5 matching bases. This CDR3 comprises 16 residues. V was shortened by 6 bases and J by 7 bases, with 25 bases between the two germline ends. Germline V gene data show CDR1 as SGHRS and CDR2 as YFSETQ. The CDR3 DNA is TGCGCCAGCAAAACTCAGGGCGGGGGATACGGGGGTGAAGCTTTCTTT. This gives the protein CASKTQGGGYGGEAFF.

The chain combines TRBV5-1 with TRBJ2-2, with TRBD1 matching over 7 bases. Germline loops: CDR1 SGHRS, CDR2 YFSETQ. The ends lost 7 bases at V and 2 bases at J; junction bases unmatched: 11. The CDR3 contains 16 residues. In DNA, the CDR3 is TGCGCCAGCGCTACCGGGACAGCGAGTAACACCGGGGAGCTGTTTTTT. Its translation: CASATGTASNTGELFF. The complete variable domain, with remaining parts taken from reference TRBV5-1 and TRBJ2-2, reads KAGVTQTPRYLIKTRGQQVTLSCSPISGHRSVSWYQQTPGQGLQFLFEYFSETQRNKGNFPGRFSGRQFSNSRSEMNVSTLELGDSALYLCASATGTASNTGELFFGEGSRLTVL.

The rearrangement uses TRBV6-1 and TRBJ1-2; possibly TRBD1 for D (6 bases). The CDR3 length is 12 residues. Germline V gene lookup returns CDR1 MNHNS and CDR2 SASEGT. The germline V and J ends were trimmed by 4 bases and 8 bases, with 11 bases remaining between them. CDR3 sequence: CASSGTAQGYTF. CDR3 DNA sequence: TGTGCCAGCAGTGGGACAGCCCAAGGCTACACCTTC.

The CDR3 DNA follows: TGTGCCAGCAGCCAAGGGCCTAACCGCACAGGGGGGGTCTCCTACGAGCAGTACTTC. Amino acid sequence: CASSQGPNRTGGVSYEQYF. The rearrangement uses TRBV14 and TRBJ2-7; D may be TRBD1 (8 bases). Trimming stripped 1 base from V and 0 bases from J, with 22 bases between. CDR3 size: 19 residues. Germline V CDR1 and CDR2: SGHDN, FVKESK.

The chain combines TRBV19 with TRBJ2-3; 7 bases match TRBD1. Trimming removed 5 bases from V and 2 bases from J; junction bases left unmatched: 4. The germline gives CDR1 LNHDA, CDR2 SQIVND (reference sequence). This CDR3 region has 14 residues. The CDR3 sequence: CASSPGQNTDTQYF. In DNA form, the CDR3 reads TGTGCCAGTAGTCCGGGACAGAACACAGATACGCAGTATTTT. The full variable domain, completed using reference TRBV19 and TRBJ2-3, is DGGITQSPKYLFRKEGQNVTLSCEQNLNHDAMYWYRQDPGQGLRLIYYSQIVNDFQKGDIAEGYSVSREKKESFPLTVTSAQKNPTAFYLCASSPGQNTDTQYFGPGTRLTVL.

The gene calls are TRBV2 and TRBJ1-1, with TRBD1 as a possible D gene (5 bases). CDR1 is SNHLY and CDR2 is FYNNEI in the germline V gene. V was cut by 4 bases and J by 1 base, with 10 bases left in between. This CDR3 contains 14 residues. The CDR3 region is CASSGPRANTEAFF. The CDR3 coding sequence is TGTGCCAGCAGTGGTCCCAGGGCGAACACTGAAGCTTTCTTT. Combining the CDR3 with reference TRBV2 and TRBJ1-1 gives the whole variable domain EPEVTQTPSHQVTQMGQEVILRCVPISNHLYFYWYRQILGQKVEFLVSFYNNEISEKSEIFDDQFSVERPDGSNFTLKIRSTKLEDSAMYFCASSGPRANTEAFFGQGTRLTVV.

This chain uses TRBV15 with TRBJ1-4; D is perhaps TRBD1 (5 bases). This CDR3 spans 15 amino acids. Germline CDR1 LNHNV, CDR2 YYDKDF (reference sequence). V lost 0 bases, J lost 8 bases, and 13 bases lay in between. The DNA of the CDR3 is TGTGCCACCAGCAGAGAGCTACAGCAGGGCGAAAAACTGTTTTTT. This codes for CATSRELQQGEKLFF. Filled out from reference TRBV15 and TRBJ1-4, the complete variable domain reads DAMVIQNPRYQVTQFGKPVTLSCSQTLNHNVMYWYQQKSSQAPKLLFHYYDKDFNNEADTPDNFQSRRPNTSFCFLDIRSPGLGDTAMYLCATSRELQQGEKLFFGSGTQLSVL.

CDR3 region: CASGDGFLNEQYF. The CDR3 coding sequence is TGTGCCAGCGGCGACGGGTTCTTGAACGAGCAGTACTTC. J is TRBJ2-7 and V is TRBV6-5; D is undetermined. Germline V gene sequence: CDR1 MNHEY, CDR2 SVGAGI. The V end lost 8 bases, the J end lost 5 bases, and 16 bases lay between the germline ends. This CDR3 region has 13 residues.

The genes are TRBV7-6 and TRBJ2-3; 9 bases agree with TRBD2. Germline V gene data show CDR1 as SGHVS and CDR2 as FNYEAQ. Trimming removed 1 base from V and 1 base from J; junction bases left unmatched: 3. The CDR3 loop spans 16 amino acids. The CDR3 bases are TGTGCCAGCAGCTTAGGAGCTAGCGGGGGCACAGATACGCAGTATTTT. It specifies CASSLGASGGTDTQYF.

The rearrangement joins TRBV7-3 to TRBJ1-1, with D possibly TRBD1 on 5 matching bases. Trimming removed 6 bases from V and 0 bases from J, with 11 bases in between. Per germline, CDR1 SGHTA and CDR2 FQGTGA. The CDR3 is made up of 14 amino acids. CDR3 in DNA: TGTGCCAGCAGGATAGACAGCATGAACACTGAAGCTTTCTTT. It specifies CASRIDSMNTEAFF.

This clone came up a few times. This chain uses TRBV6-6 with TRBJ1-1, with TRBD1 matching 7 bases. With 7 bases clipped from V and 4 bases from J, the junction kept 9 bases outside the gene matches. The CDR3 has 14 amino acids. The V gene's germline CDR1 is MNHNY and CDR2 SVGAGI (reference sequence). CDR3 protein: CASTPEGGITEAFF. In DNA form, the CDR3 reads TGTGCCAGCACCCCCGAAGGGGGCATCACTGAAGCTTTCTTT.

The rearrangement links TRBV7-6 to TRBJ2-3; TRBD2 matches 13 bases. This CDR3 is 16 amino acids long. With V trimmed by 7 bases and J by 5 bases, 9 bases remained unmatched. In germline, CDR1 is SGHVS, CDR2 FNYEAQ. As DNA, the CDR3 is TGTGCCAGCACAAACCGACTAGCGGGGGGCCTAGATACGCAGTATTTT. Protein sequence: CASTNRLAGGLDTQYF. Full variable domain (remainder filled in from reference TRBV7-6 and TRBJ2-3): GAGVSQSPRYKVTKRGQDVALRCDPISGHVSLYWYRQALGQGPEFLTYFNYEAQQDKSGLPNDRFSAERPEGSISTLTIQRTEQRDSAMYRCASTNRLAGGLDTQYFGPGTRLTVL.

The V and J genes are TRBV6-5 and TRBJ2-7; D is unclear. Germline V lookup: CDR1 MNHEY, CDR2 SVGAGI. The CDR3 loop spans 12 amino acids. Trimming shortened V by 4 bases and J by 3 bases, and 7 bases separated the two germline ends. CDR3 coding DNA: TGTGCCAGCAGTTCTGACAACTACGAGCAGTACTTC. It yields the protein CASSSDNYEQYF.

This sequence joins TRBV2 and TRBJ2-7, with 8 bases lining up with TRBD1. The length of the CDR3 is 13 residues. The germline V gene encodes CDR1 SNHLY and CDR2 FYNNEI. The V gene end was trimmed by 10 bases and the J gene end by 7 bases; junction bases not matched to a gene: 12. The chain's CDR3 is CAITQGAPREQYF. Written as DNA, the CDR3 is TGTGCCATCACCCAGGGGGCGCCTCGGGAGCAGTACTTC.

The chain links TRBV5-6 to TRBJ1-6; no clear D. Trimming left V 0 bases short and J 9 bases short, with 10 bases between. Per germline, CDR1 SGHDT and CDR2 YYEEEE. CDR3 length: 14 residues. CDR3 protein: CASSLGSGSSPLHF. The CDR3 region has the DNA TGTGCCAGCAGCTTGGGTAGCGGTAGTTCACCCCTCCACTTT. Drawing the rest from reference TRBV5-6 and TRBJ1-6, the complete variable domain is DAGVTQSPTHLIKTRGQQVTLRCSPKSGHDTVSWYQQALGQGPQFIFQYYEEEERQRGNFPDRFSGHQFPNYSSELNVNALLLGDSALYLCASSLGSGSSPLHFGNGTRLTVT.

V usage is TRBV27 and J usage is TRBJ1-5; TRBD1 aligns across 11 bases. This CDR3 spans 17 amino acids. The V segment lost 5 bases and the J segment 4 bases; nucleotides outside the gene matches: 10. Germline loops: CDR1 MNHEY, CDR2 SMNVEV (reference sequence). CDR3 in amino acids: CASSTFSGTGGNQPQHF. CDR3 sequence (DNA): TGTGCCAGCAGTACCTTCTCCGGGACAGGGGGGAATCAGCCCCAGCATTTT.